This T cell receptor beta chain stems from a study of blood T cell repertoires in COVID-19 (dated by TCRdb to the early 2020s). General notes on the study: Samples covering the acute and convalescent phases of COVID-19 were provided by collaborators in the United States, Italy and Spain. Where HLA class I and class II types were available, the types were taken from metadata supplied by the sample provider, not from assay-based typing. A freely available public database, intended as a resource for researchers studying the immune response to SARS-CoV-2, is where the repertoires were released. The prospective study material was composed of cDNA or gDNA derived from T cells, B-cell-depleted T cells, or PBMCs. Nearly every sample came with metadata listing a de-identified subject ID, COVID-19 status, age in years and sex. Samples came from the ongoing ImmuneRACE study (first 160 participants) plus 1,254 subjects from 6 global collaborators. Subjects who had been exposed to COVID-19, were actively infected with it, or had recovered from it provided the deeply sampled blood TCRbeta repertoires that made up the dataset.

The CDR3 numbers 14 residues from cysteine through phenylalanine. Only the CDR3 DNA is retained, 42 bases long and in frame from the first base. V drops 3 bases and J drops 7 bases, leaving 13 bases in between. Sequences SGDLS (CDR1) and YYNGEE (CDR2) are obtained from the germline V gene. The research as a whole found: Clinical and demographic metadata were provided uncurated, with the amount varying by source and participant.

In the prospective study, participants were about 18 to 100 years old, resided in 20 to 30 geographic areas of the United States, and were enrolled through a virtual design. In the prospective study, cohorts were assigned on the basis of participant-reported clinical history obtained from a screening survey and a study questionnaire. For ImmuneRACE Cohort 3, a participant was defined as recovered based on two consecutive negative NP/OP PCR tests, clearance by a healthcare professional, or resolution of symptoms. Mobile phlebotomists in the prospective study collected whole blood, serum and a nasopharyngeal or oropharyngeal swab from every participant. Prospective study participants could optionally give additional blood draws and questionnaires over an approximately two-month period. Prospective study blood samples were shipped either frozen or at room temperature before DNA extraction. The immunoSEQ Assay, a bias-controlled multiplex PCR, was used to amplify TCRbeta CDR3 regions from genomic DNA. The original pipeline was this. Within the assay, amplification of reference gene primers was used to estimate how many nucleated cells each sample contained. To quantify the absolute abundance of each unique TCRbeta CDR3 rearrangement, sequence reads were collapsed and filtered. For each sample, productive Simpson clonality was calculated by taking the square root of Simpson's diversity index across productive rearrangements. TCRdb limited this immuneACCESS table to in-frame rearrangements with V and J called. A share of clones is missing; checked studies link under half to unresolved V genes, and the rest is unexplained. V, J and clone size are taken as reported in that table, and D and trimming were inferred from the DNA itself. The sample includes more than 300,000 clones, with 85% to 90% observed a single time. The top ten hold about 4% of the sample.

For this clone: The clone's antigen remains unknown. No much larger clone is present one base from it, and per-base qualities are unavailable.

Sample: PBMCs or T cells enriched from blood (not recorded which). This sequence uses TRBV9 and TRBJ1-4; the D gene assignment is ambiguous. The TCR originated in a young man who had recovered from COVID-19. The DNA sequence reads TGTGCCAGCAGCGCCCGGGTCCAAAGTGAAAAACTGTTTTTT. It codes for CASSARVQSEKLFF.